This TCR beta chain was captured by sequencing in a study of graft-versus-host responses after intestinal transplantation. Germline CDR1 reads SGHVS; CDR2 reads FQNEAQ. CDR3 length: 15 residues. Trimming took 1 base from V and 2 from J; bases not matched to a gene: 4. Produced via immunoSEQ multiplex PCR; TCRdb's table is partial and in-frame only. Of 99,000 or so clones listed, 86% are singletons. Sequenced here: PBMCs, sampled 255 days after intestinal transplant. The clonotype was recovered from a human patient who received an intestinal transplant, so some T cells may come from the graft donor. The V call is TRBV7-8, the J call TRBJ2-7; TRBD2 agrees at 8 bases. This chain's CDR3 is CASSLGSGVTYEQYF. CDR3 coding DNA: TGTGCCAGCAGCTTAGGTAGCGGGGTTACCTACGAGCAGTACTTC.